The source of this TCR beta chain is a study of blood T cells in healthy people across ages. The second PCR ran about 6 to 11 cycles with a sample-barcoded 5' primer and J-beta primers. Via MiXCR, TCRdb re-called the 5' RACE reads, giving one row per CDR3 protein. The data show some 760,000 distinct CDR3 sequences, roughly 25% seen once. The count of this clonotype is one. Germline CDR1 MNHEY, CDR2 SVGAGI. This CDR3 spans 12 amino acids. Trimming pared 2 bases from V and 6 bases from J, leaving 4 bases between. This sample also belongs to another study, concerning T cells of mothers and their children.

Sample: blood. The V call is TRBV6-5, the J call TRBJ2-2, with D unclear. This receptor was taken from a boy under 18 in good health. The CDR3 loop reads CASSYAAGELFF. The CDR3 DNA reads TGTGCCAGCAGTTACGCGGCCGGGGAGCTGTTTTTT.